The entry below describes one TCR beta chain. Its specificity is not known. The CDR3 loop spans 12 amino acids. The V end lost 7 bases, the J end lost 7 bases, and 14 bases lay between the germline ends. Per the germline V gene, CDR1 is MNHNS and CDR2 is SASEGT. Naive CD8 cells lacked CD45RO and underwent positive selection for CCR7, leaving out terminally differentiated effector memory CD45RA+ cells. The data were obtained in a study of shared clonotypes between healthy human individuals. About the study: Two women and a few men aged 18 to 49 made up the donors. Per donor, CD8 memory used one plate, CD8 naive used two, CD4 memory used three and CD4 naive used three. The study's findings and limits: It was the non-shared clonotypes that had lower generation probabilities than clonotypes shared by all four donors. Memory subsets generally showed lower estimated richness than naive subsets.

TCRdb's copy holds only in-frame clones and misses some; the assay was immunoSEQ multiplex PCR. The data show about 2.1 million clones, with roughly 93% seen just once and more than 1.5% held by the top ten. The chain is built from TRBV6-1 and TRBJ2-7; tentatively, D is TRBD2 (7 bases). The specimen was naive CD8+ T cells from PBMCs. This clonotype was obtained from a man younger than 35 in good health. Some clones in this sample may be carry-over from other donors' samples. CDR3 amino acids: CASNEGGGEQYF. The CDR3 DNA follows: TGTGCCAGCAACGAAGGGGGGGGAGAGCAGTACTTC.